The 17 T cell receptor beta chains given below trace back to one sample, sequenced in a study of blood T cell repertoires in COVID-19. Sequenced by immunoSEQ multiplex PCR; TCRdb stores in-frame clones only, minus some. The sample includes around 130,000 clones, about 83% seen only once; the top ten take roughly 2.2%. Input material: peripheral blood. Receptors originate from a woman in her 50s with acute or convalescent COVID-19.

DNA for the CDR3: TGTGCCATCAGCTCCGGGACTAGCGGGGGAGAGACCCAGTACTTC. It translates to CAISSGTSGGETQYF. The chain carries TRBV10-3 and TRBJ2-5; 14 bases map to TRBD2. Germline CDR1 is ENHRY and CDR2 is SYGVKD. After removal of 6 bases from V and 4 bases from J, the junction contained 4 bases not matched to a gene. There are 15 residues in the CDR3.

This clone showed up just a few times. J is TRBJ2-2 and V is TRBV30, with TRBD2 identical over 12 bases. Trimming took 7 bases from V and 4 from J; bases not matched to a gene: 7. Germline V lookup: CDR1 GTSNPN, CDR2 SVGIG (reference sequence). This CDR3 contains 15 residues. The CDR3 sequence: CASDRLAGVTGELFF. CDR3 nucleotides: TGTGCCTCGGACCGACTAGCGGGAGTCACCGGGGAGCTGTTTTTT.

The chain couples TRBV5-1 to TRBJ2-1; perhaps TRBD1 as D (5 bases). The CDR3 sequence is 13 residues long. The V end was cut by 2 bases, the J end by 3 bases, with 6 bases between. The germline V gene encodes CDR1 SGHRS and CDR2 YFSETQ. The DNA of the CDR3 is TGCGCCAGCAGCTTCAGGGACTACAATGAGCAGTTCTTC. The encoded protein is CASSFRDYNEQFF.

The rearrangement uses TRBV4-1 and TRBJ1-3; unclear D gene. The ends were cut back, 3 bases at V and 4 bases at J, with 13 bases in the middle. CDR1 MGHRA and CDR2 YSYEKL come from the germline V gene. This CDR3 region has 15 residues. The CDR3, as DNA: TGCGCCAGCAGCCAGAGGGTGGTGGCAGGAAACACCATATATTTT. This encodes CASSQRVVAGNTIYF.

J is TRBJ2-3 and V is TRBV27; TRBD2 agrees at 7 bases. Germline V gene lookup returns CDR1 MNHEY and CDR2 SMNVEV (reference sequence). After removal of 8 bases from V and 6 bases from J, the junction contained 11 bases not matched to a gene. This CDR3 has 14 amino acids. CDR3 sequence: CASHREGEFDTQYF. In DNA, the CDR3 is TGTGCCAGCCATAGGGAGGGAGAGTTCGATACGCAGTATTTT.

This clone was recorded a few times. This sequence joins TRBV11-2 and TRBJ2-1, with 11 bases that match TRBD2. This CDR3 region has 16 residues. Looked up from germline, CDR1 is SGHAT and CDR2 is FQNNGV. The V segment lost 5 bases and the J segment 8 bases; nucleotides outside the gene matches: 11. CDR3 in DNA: TGTGCCAGCAGCAAAACCGGGACTAGCGGCTCGTATGAGCAGTTCTTC. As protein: CASSKTGTSGSYEQFF.

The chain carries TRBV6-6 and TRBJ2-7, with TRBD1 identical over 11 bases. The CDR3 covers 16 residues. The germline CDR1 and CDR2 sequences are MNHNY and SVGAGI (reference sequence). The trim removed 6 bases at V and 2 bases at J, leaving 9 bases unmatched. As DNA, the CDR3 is TGTGCCAGCAGGCCACAGGGACAGGGGGAAGCCTACGAGCAGTACTTC. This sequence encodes CASRPQGQGEAYEQYF.

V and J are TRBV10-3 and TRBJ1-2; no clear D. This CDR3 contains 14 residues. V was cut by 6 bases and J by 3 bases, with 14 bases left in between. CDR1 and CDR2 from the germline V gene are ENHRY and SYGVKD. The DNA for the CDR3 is TGTGCCATCAGACCAACTTCTTCGGACTATGGCTACACCTTC. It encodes CAIRPTSSDYGYTF.

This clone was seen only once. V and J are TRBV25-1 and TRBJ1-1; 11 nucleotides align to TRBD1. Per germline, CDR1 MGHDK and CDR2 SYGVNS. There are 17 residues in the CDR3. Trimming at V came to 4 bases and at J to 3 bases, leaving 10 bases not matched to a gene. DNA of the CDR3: TGTGCCAGCAGTGGCCCGGGACAGGGGGTCTCGGACACTGAAGCTTTCTTT. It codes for CASSGPGQGVSDTEAFF.

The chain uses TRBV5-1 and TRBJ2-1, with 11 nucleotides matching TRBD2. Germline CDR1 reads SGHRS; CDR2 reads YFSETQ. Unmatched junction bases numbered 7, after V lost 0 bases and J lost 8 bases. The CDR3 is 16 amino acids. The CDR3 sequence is CASSLGGTSGSHEQFF. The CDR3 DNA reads TGCGCCAGCAGCTTGGGTGGGACTAGCGGATCGCATGAGCAGTTCTTC.

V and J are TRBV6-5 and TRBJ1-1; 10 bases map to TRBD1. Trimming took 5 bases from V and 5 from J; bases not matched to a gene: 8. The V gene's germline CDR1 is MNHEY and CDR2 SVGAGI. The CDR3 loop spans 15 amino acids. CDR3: CASSRTGGSGTEAFF. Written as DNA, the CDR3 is TGTGCCAGCAGTAGGACAGGGGGAAGTGGGACTGAAGCTTTCTTT.

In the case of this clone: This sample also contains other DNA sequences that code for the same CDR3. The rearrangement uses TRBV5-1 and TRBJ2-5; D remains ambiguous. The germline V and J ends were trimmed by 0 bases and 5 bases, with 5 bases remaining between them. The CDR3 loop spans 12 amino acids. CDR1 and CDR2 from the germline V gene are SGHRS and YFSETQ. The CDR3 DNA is TGCGCCAGCAGCTTGGCCGGGGAGACCCAGTACTTC. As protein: CASSLAGETQYF. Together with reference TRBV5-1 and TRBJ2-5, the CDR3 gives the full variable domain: KAGVTQTPRYLIKTRGQQVTLSCSPISGHRSVSWYQQTPGQGLQFLFEYFSETQRNKGNFPGRFSGRQFSNSRSEMNVSTLELGDSALYLCASSLAGETQYFGPGTRLLVL.

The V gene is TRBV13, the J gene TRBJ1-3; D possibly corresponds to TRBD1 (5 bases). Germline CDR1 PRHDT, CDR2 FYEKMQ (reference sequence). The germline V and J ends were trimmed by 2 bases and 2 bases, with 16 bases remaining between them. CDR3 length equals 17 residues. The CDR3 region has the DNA TGTGCCAGCAGCTTATTTTTCGGCAGGGCAACTGGAAACACCATATATTTT. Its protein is CASSLFFGRATGNTIYF.

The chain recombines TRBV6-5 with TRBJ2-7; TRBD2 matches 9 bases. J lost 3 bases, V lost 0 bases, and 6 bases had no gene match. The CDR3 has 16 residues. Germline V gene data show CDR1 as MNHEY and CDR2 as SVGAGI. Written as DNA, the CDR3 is TGTGCCAGCAGTTACTCGGAAGCGGGGGGCTTCTACGAGCAGTACTTC. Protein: CASSYSEAGGFYEQYF.

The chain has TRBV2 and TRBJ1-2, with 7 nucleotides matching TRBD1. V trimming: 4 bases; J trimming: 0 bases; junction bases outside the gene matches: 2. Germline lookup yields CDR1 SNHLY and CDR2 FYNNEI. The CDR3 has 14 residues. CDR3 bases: TGTGCCAGCAGTGGGGACAGTTCTAACTATGGCTACACCTTC. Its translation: CASSGDSSNYGYTF. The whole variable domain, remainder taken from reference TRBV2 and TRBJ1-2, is EPEVTQTPSHQVTQMGQEVILRCVPISNHLYFYWYRQILGQKVEFLVSFYNNEISEKSEIFDDQFSVERPDGSNFTLKIRSTKLEDSAMYFCASSGDSSNYGYTFGSGTRLTVV.

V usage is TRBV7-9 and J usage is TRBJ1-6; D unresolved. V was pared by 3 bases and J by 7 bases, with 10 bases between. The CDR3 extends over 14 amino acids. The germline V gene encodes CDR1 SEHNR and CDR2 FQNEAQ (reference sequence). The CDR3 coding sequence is TGTGCCAGCAGCTTCGTGGAGGTGAATTCACCCCTCCACTTT. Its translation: CASSFVEVNSPLHF.

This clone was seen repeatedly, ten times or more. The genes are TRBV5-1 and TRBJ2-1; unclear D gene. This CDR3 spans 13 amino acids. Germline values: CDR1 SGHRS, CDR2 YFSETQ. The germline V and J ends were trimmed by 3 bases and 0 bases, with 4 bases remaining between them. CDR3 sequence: CASSSLSYNEQFF. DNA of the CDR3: TGCGCCAGCAGCTCCCTCTCCTACAATGAGCAGTTCTTC.